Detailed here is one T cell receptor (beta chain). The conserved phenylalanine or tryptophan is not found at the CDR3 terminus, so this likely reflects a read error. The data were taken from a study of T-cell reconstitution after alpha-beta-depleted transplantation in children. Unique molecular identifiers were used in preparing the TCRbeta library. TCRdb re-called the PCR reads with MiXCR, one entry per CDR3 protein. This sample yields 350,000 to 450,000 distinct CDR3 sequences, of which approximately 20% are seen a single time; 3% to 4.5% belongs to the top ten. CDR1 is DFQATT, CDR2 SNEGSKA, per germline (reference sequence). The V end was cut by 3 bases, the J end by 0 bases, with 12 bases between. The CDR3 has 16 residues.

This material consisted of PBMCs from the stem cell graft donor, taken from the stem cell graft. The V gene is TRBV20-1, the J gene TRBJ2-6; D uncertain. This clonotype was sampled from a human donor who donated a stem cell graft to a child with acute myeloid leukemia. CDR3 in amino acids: CSARNGRPSGANVLTS. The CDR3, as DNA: TGCAGTGCTAGGAACGGGCGGCCCTCTGGGGCCAACGTCCTGACTTCC.